The rows below give T cell receptor beta chains drawn from one sample of a study of regulatory T cells in long-lasting Graves disease. TCRdb recomputed calls from the multiplex PCR reads with MiXCR, one row per CDR3 protein. Among 420,000 or so distinct CDR3 sequences listed, about 16% were seen once. These data were likewise used in another study, on T cells in Graves' hyperthyroidism and ophthalmopathy.

Material: peripheral blood mononuclear cells (PBMCs), obtained at new diagnosis, from a patient treated with antithyroid drugs. The receptors here all came from a woman younger than 30 with Graves disease. Each CDR3 is given with its conserved first and last residue. The D gene is left open where the match is weak. Size is omitted from some rows. Given values are once, few, many or a class for expanded clones.

CDR3	V	D	size	J
CASGPTGLGLSEQYF	TRBV19	TRBD2	.	TRBJ2-7
CASSQDRDRLLNEQFF	TRBV4-3	TRBD1	.	TRBJ2-1
CASSVGVAYNEQFF	TRBV2	.	many	TRBJ2-1
CASGPGTGFGTGELFF	TRBV12-3/TRBV12-4	TRBD1	few	TRBJ2-2
CASTGTGLYYEQYF	TRBV2	TRBD1	.	TRBJ2-7
CASSLWGGGTGFNNEQFF	TRBV28	TRBD1	.	TRBJ2-1
CSVDSRQVNYGYTF	TRBV29-1	.	few	TRBJ1-2
CASSTLQGNNQPQHF	TRBV4-2	.	.	TRBJ1-5
CASSIDRAVNTEAFF	TRBV19	.	.	TRBJ1-1
CASRSTGNYGYTF	TRBV7-2	.	many	TRBJ1-2
CSARPVGGNEQFF	TRBV20-1	.	many	TRBJ2-1
CASSPVAVYGYTF	TRBV18	.	many	TRBJ1-2
CASRNRRGHSNSYNEQFF	TRBV12-3/TRBV12-4	TRBD1	many	TRBJ2-1
CSARGLAGEQFF	TRBV20-1	TRBD2	few	TRBJ2-1
CASSLLGTTYEQYF	TRBV12-3/TRBV12-4	TRBD2	many	TRBJ2-7
CASSFRGLTSPLHF	TRBV27	.	.	TRBJ1-6
CASSPLAGGSGSYNEQFF	TRBV4-2	TRBD2	.	TRBJ2-1
CASSFKSGRSTEAFF	TRBV12-3/TRBV12-4	.	many	TRBJ1-1
CASSSDRAGGGYTF	TRBV6-5	TRBD1	many	TRBJ1-2
CASSFTGTSGTGELFF	TRBV5-1	TRBD2	many	TRBJ2-2
CASTRRMGAEQYNEQFF	TRBV2	.	many	TRBJ2-1
CASSFLGGSAYEQYF	TRBV27	TRBD2	many	TRBJ2-7
CSAAGLAGASSTDTQYF	TRBV20-1	TRBD2	few	TRBJ2-3
CASSSGQYEKLFF	TRBV5-6	TRBD1	few	TRBJ1-4
CSARPGNRGIYEQYF	TRBV20-1	TRBD1	many	TRBJ2-7
CASSTNPLSPEQYF	TRBV28	.	many	TRBJ2-7
CSAARRPSYEQYF	TRBV20-1	.	many	TRBJ2-7
CASSSRPGTISKGLTDTQYF	TRBV28	TRBD2	many	TRBJ2-3
CASSRRQGTSSGANVLTF	TRBV27	TRBD1	many	TRBJ2-6
CSARSTELSYEQYF	TRBV20-1	.	many	TRBJ2-7
CASSITLLAGGGNEQFF	TRBV5-8	TRBD2	.	TRBJ2-1